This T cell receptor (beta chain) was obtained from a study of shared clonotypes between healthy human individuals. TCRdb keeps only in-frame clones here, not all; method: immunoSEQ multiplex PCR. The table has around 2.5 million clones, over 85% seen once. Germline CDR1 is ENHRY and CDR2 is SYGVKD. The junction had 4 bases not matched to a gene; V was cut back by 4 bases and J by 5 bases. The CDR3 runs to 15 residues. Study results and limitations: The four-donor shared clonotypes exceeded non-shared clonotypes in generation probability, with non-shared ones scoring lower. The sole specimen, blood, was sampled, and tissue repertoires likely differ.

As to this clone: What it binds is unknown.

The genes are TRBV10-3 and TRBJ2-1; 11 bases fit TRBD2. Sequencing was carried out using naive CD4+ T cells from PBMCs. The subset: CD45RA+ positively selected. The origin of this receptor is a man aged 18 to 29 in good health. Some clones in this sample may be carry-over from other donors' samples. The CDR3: CAISALAGGNNEQFF. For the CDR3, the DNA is TGTGCCATCAGTGCGCTAGCGGGAGGTAACAATGAGCAGTTCTTC.